This T cell receptor beta chain was sequenced during a study of CD8 T cells in ankylosing spondylitis. The authors made TCR beta libraries by quantitative 5'-RACE with molecular barcodes. TCRdb ran MiXCR on the 5' RACE reads and lists one entry per CDR3 protein. The sample has over 400,000 distinct CDR3 sequences, about 24% seen once; the top ten hold under 0.9%. Study-wide findings and caveats: Disease-linked clones reportedly concentrated significantly in matched ankylosing spondylitis synovial fluid. Seemingly distinctive of ankylosing spondylitis blood was a TCR beta motif formed by eight highly homologous variants.

Details on this clonotype: The antigen is unknown.

The CDR3 loop spans 15 amino acids. Trimming took off 5 bases at V and 8 bases at J, with 19 bases between the two ends. This receptor was obtained from a male donor with ankylosing spondylitis. Sequenced material: blood, either unsorted or a sorted T cell fraction (not recorded which). The chain is built from TRBV12-3 or TRBV12-4 and TRBJ2-1, with unresolved D. The CDR3 loop is CASSPHSWSTDEQFF. The DNA for the CDR3 is TGTGCCAGCAGTCCCCACTCCTGGAGCACTGATGAGCAGTTCTTC.